The clone carrying this TCR beta chain was picked up one time. As processed by the authors: Quantification of nucleated cells was approximated via reference gene primer amplification. Here immunoSEQ multiplex PCR was the method, and the copy in TCRdb shows in-frame clones only, minus some. The DNA gave D and trimming, while V, J and clone size come from that table. The sample has about 80,000 clones, over 75% seen once. This sample was taken from a study of blood T cell repertoires in COVID-19. Whole-study context: The analysed material was cDNA or gDNA that came from T cells, B-cell-depleted T cells, or PBMCs.

J was trimmed by 4 bases and V by 4 bases; bases with no gene match: 5. CDR3 size: 14 residues. The V gene's germline CDR1 is SGDLS and CDR2 YYNGEE. The rearrangement uses TRBV9 and TRBJ2-5; 9 nucleotides agree with TRBD1. The source is a man aged 70 or older with active or convalescent COVID-19. The material sequenced was peripheral blood. The CDR3 loop is CASSPRQGGETQYF. CDR3 DNA sequence: TGTGCCAGCAGCCCCCGACAGGGGGGAGAGACCCAGTACTTC.